Listed below are T cell receptor beta chains from one sample, sequenced in a study of cytomegalovirus exposure and HLA in healthy donors. Sequenced by immunoSEQ multiplex PCR; TCRdb stores in-frame clones only, minus some. This sample has about 97,000 clones, with roughly 85% found just once. Sequencing input: PBMCs. The receptors shown here come from a middle-aged man in good health and CMV-seronegative. The CDR3 runs from the conserved cysteine through the conserved F or W. D genes are given only for firm matches. Clone size is shown for a subset of rows, as once, few, many or a class of expanded clone.

V gene,clone size,J gene,D gene,CDR3 protein,CDR3 DNA
TRBV10-3,few,TRBJ1-6,.,CASSYRENSPLHF,TGTGCCAGCAGTTACAGGGAAAATTCACCCCTCCACTTT
TRBV27,.,TRBJ2-2,.,CASSLNTGELFF,TGTGCCAGCAGTCTAAACACCGGGGAGCTGTTTTTT
TRBV9,.,TRBJ1-1,TRBD1,CASSADRGYTEAFF,TGTGCCAGCAGCGCGGACAGGGGGTACACTGAAGCTTTCTTT
TRBV28,.,TRBJ2-7,.,CASSLPGGIRFEQYF,TGTGCCAGCAGTTTACCCGGCGGGATTCGGTTCGAGCAGTACTTC
TRBV30,.,TRBJ2-1,TRBD1,CAWVVPRTGVRDEQFF,TGTGCCTGGGTGGTGCCTAGGACAGGGGTCAGGGATGAGCAGTTCTTC
TRBV5-4,few,TRBJ2-3,.,CASSLWSIRGDTQYF,TGTGCCAGCAGCTTGTGGTCCATCCGGGGAGATACGCAGTATTTT
TRBV19,.,TRBJ2-3,TRBD2,CASSKGTSGKIDTQYF,TGTGCCAGTAGTAAGGGGACTAGCGGGAAGATAGATACGCAGTATTTT
TRBV9,once,TRBJ1-5,.,CASSAGASNQPQHF,TGTGCCAGCAGCGCAGGGGCTAGCAATCAGCCCCAGCATTTT
TRBV18,once,TRBJ2-1,.,CASSPQRNEQFF,TGTGCCAGCTCACCACAGAGGAATGAGCAGTTCTTC
TRBV5-1,.,TRBJ1-1,.,CASSPEGYTEAFF,TGCGCCAGCAGCCCGGAGGGGTACACTGAAGCTTTCTTT
TRBV9,.,TRBJ1-6,TRBD1,CASSPGGLRASPLHF,TGTGCCAGCAGCCCAGGGGGGCTGCGAGCGTCACCCCTCCACTTT
TRBV27,.,TRBJ1-1,.,CASSLLWGGTEAFF,TGTGCCAGCAGTTTATTATGGGGGGGAACTGAAGCTTTCTTT
TRBV5-4,.,TRBJ2-5,TRBD2,CASSPTAGDSHLEQYF,TGTGCCAGCAGCCCTACGGCGGGGGACTCCCACCTTGAGCAGTACTTC
TRBV27,once,TRBJ2-5,.,CASSGAAGETQYF,TGTGCCAGCAGTGGGGCCGCCGGAGAGACCCAGTACTTC
TRBV30,.,TRBJ2-7,.,CAWSPGMLLYEQYF,TGTGCCTGGAGTCCGGGGATGCTCCTCTACGAGCAGTACTTC
TRBV4-2,.,TRBJ2-1,TRBD2,CASSGTSGGYNEQFF,TGTGCCAGCAGCGGGACTAGCGGGGGATACAATGAGCAGTTCTTC
TRBV6-5,.,TRBJ2-7,.,CASGIGTLPYEQYF,TGTGCCAGCGGTATTGGGACACTACCCTACGAGCAGTACTTC
TRBV19,.,TRBJ2-7,TRBD2,CASSWTSGGDYEQYF,TGTGCCAGTAGTTGGACTAGCGGGGGAGATTACGAGCAGTACTTC
TRBV4-2,.,TRBJ2-7,TRBD2,CASSQDKAGESYEQYF,TGTGCCAGCAGCCAAGATAAGGCGGGGGAGTCCTACGAGCAGTACTTC
TRBV5-5,.,TRBJ1-5,.,CASSLGAPWSNQPQHF,TGTGCCAGCAGCTTGGGGGCGCCCTGGAGCAATCAGCCCCAGCATTTT
TRBV18,.,TRBJ1-1,TRBD1,CASSPLPGQVNTEAFF,TGTGCCAGCTCACCACTACCAGGACAGGTGAACACTGAAGCTTTCTTT
TRBV6-6,.,TRBJ1-5,.,CASSYPGVNQPQHF,TGTGCCAGCAGTTACCCCGGGGTCAATCAGCCCCAGCATTTT
TRBV7-3,.,TRBJ2-3,TRBD1,CASSSTTGRQYF,TGTGCCAGCAGCTCCACGACAGGGAGGCAGTATTTT
TRBV7-2,few,TRBJ2-7,.,CASSTRQVGEQYF,TGTGCCAGCAGCACTAGACAGGTGGGCGAGCAGTACTTC
TRBV10-2,.,TRBJ1-5,TRBD1,CASIEVAGQGGDQPQHF,TGCGCCAGCATTGAGGTCGCGGGACAGGGTGGCGATCAGCCCCAGCATTTT
TRBV11-2,.,TRBJ1-2,.,CASQSLTRQIKPSNYGYTF,TGTGCCAGCCAAAGCTTAACCAGACAGATCAAGCCCTCTAACTATGGCTACACCTTC
TRBV6-1,.,TRBJ1-5,.,CASSDRQGGYQPQHF,TGTGCCAGCAGTGATCGGCAGGGAGGATATCAGCCCCAGCATTTT
TRBV9,.,TRBJ1-4,.,CASSVGGTRGEKLFF,TGTGCCAGCAGCGTAGGCGGGACTAGGGGTGAAAAACTGTTTTTT
TRBV5-1,.,TRBJ2-7,.,CASSWGSGEQYF,TGCGCCAGCAGCTGGGGTTCGGGAGAGCAGTACTTC
TRBV11-2,.,TRBJ2-3,.,CASSLLRGFTDTQYF,TGTGCCAGCAGCCTCCTTAGGGGGTTCACAGATACGCAGTATTTT
TRBV11-2,.,TRBJ1-1,.,CASSPDTGAEAFF,TGTGCCAGCAGCCCGGACACGGGGGCTGAAGCTTTCTTT
TRBV27,.,TRBJ2-7,TRBD2,CASSFGRDPGRYEQYF,TGTGCCAGCAGTTTCGGCCGGGATCCCGGGAGGTACGAGCAGTACTTC
TRBV7-2,.,TRBJ2-3,.,CASSLGTGETDTQYF,TGTGCCAGCAGCTTAGGGACGGGGGAGACAGATACGCAGTATTTT
TRBV29-1,.,TRBJ1-5,.,CSVRTGNQPQHF,TGCAGCGTAAGGACGGGGAATCAGCCCCAGCATTTT
TRBV6-4,.,TRBJ1-2,TRBD1,CASSAGTGEHYGYTF,TGTGCCAGCAGCGCAGGGACAGGAGAACACTATGGCTACACCTTC
TRBV5-4,.,TRBJ1-6,.,CASSSSGGTAYNSPLHF,TGTGCCAGCAGCTCCTCGGGGGGGACTGCCTATAATTCACCCCTCCACTTT
TRBV6-1,once,TRBJ2-2,TRBD1,CATGLGQEGTGELFF,TGTGCCACCGGGTTGGGACAGGAGGGGACCGGGGAGCTGTTTTTT
TRBV19,.,TRBJ1-5,TRBD1,CASSIGQGANQPQHF,TGTGCCAGTAGTATAGGACAGGGGGCGAATCAGCCCCAGCATTTT
TRBV7-8,.,TRBJ1-1,TRBD1,CASRYSTGPNTEAFF,TGTGCCAGCAGGTACTCGACAGGGCCTAACACTGAAGCTTTCTTT
TRBV6-1,.,TRBJ1-2,TRBD1,CASSGQGYGYTF,TGTGCCAGCAGTGGACAGGGCTATGGCTACACCTTC
TRBV6-5,.,TRBJ1-1,TRBD1,CASSSRQGGAEAFF,TGTGCCAGCAGTTCCCGACAGGGCGGCGCTGAAGCTTTCTTT
TRBV29-1,.,TRBJ2-3,.,CSVALGDTQYF,TGCAGCGTTGCTCTCGGGGATACGCAGTATTTT
TRBV28,.,TRBJ2-3,TRBD1,CASTTQAGRTGGADTQYF,TGTGCCAGCACCACTCAAGCAGGTCGGACAGGGGGGGCAGATACGCAGTATTTT
TRBV19,.,TRBJ1-1,TRBD1,CASSLHLDRANTEAFF,TGTGCCAGTAGTCTCCACCTGGACAGGGCGAACACTGAAGCTTTCTTT
TRBV6-5,.,TRBJ2-7,TRBD1,CASSTRQGLAEQYF,TGTGCCAGCAGCACAAGACAGGGGCTCGCCGAGCAGTACTTC
TRBV6-6,few,TRBJ1-5,.,CASRKGQGSNQPQHF,TGTGCCAGCAGAAAAGGGCAGGGGAGCAATCAGCCCCAGCATTTT
TRBV9,few,TRBJ2-5,TRBD2,CASSPTSRTSGGSETQYF,TGTGCCAGCAGCCCAACCTCCCGGACTAGCGGGGGGAGCGAGACCCAGTACTTC
TRBV30,.,TRBJ2-5,.,CAWSVTAPIPPYF,TGTGCCTGGAGTGTAACTGCCCCTATTCCACCCTACTTC
TRBV6-6,.,TRBJ2-1,.,CASSPVLNEQFF,TGTGCCAGCAGCCCGGTCCTAAATGAGCAGTTCTTC